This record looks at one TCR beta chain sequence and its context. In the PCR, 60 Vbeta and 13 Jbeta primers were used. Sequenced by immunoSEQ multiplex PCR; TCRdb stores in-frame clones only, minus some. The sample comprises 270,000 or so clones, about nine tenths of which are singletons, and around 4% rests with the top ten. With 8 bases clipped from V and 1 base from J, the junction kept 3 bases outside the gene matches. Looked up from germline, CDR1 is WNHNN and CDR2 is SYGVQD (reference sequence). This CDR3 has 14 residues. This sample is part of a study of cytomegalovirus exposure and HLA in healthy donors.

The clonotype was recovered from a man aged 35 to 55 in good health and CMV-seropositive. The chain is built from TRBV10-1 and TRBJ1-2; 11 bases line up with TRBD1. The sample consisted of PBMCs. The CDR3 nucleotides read TGCGCCAGCGGGGGACAGGGGGGTAACTATGGCTACACCTTC. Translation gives CASGGQGGNYGYTF.